These T cell receptor beta chains were read from a single sample in a study of molecular identifiers for immune sequencing clone quantification. TCRdb re-analysed the PCR reads in MiXCR, keeping a single row per CDR3 protein. The table has about 510,000 distinct CDR3 sequences, 20% to 25% seen once; the top ten hold about 0.8%. The sample was naive CD8+ T cells from blood, with Jurkat cell RNA spiked in. Receptor source: a human donor in good health. Some libraries in this study had Jurkat cell RNA spiked in. The CDR3 runs from the conserved cysteine through the conserved F or W. D genes are given only for firm matches. Clone size, where shown, is once, few, many, or a class for clones that have expanded.

V gene: TRBV7-6; J gene: TRBJ2-1; clone size: few; D gene: .; CDR3 protein: CASSLAGALSSYNEQFF; CDR3 DNA: TGTGCCAGCAGCTTAGCAGGGGCGTTGAGCTCCTACAATGAGCAGTTCTTC
V gene: TRBV6-2/TRBV6-3; J gene: TRBJ1-1; clone size: .; D gene: .; CDR3 protein: CASSYGGAAEAFF; CDR3 DNA: TGTGCCAGCAGTTACGGGGGGGCCGCTGAAGCTTTCTTT
V gene: TRBV10-3; J gene: TRBJ1-3; clone size: .; D gene: TRBD1; CDR3 protein: CAIRIAPGTGNAPSGNTIYF; CDR3 DNA: TGTGCCATCCGAATTGCTCCCGGGACAGGGAATGCTCCCTCTGGAAACACCATATATTTT
V gene: TRBV4-3; J gene: TRBJ1-1; clone size: many; D gene: .; CDR3 protein: CASSQDLGRDGDAEAFF; CDR3 DNA: TGCGCCAGCAGCCAAGATCTGGGCAGGGACGGAGACGCTGAAGCTTTCTTT
V gene: TRBV3-1; J gene: TRBJ1-1; clone size: few; D gene: .; CDR3 protein: CASSQERWGVGTEAFF; CDR3 DNA: TGTGCCAGCAGCCAAGAACGGTGGGGTGTCGGCACTGAAGCTTTCTTT
V gene: TRBV29-1; J gene: TRBJ1-3; clone size: many; D gene: .; CDR3 protein: CSVWTAGTGNTIYF; CDR3 DNA: TGCAGCGTTTGGACGGCGGGGACTGGAAACACCATATATTTT
V gene: TRBV4-2; J gene: TRBJ2-3; clone size: .; D gene: TRBD2; CDR3 protein: CASSQDGGGWILASTDTQYF; CDR3 DNA: TGTGCCAGCAGCCAAGACGGGGGAGGGTGGATACTAGCTTCCACAGATACGCAGTATTTT
V gene: TRBV12-3/TRBV12-4; J gene: TRBJ1-1; clone size: .; D gene: .; CDR3 protein: CASSFGQPAFF; CDR3 DNA: TGTGCCAGCAGTTTTGGCCAGCCGGCTTTCTTT
V gene: TRBV19; J gene: TRBJ2-2; clone size: .; D gene: TRBD2; CDR3 protein: CASSSQPLAGVWTGELFF; CDR3 DNA: TGTGCCAGTAGTTCCCAGCCACTAGCGGGAGTTTGGACCGGGGAGCTGTTTTTT
V gene: TRBV7-9; J gene: TRBJ2-7; clone size: .; D gene: .; CDR3 protein: CASSLAAKSGEQYF; CDR3 DNA: TGTGCCAGCAGCTTAGCGGCTAAATCCGGCGAGCAGTACTTC
V gene: TRBV11-2; J gene: TRBJ2-4; clone size: .; D gene: TRBD2; CDR3 protein: CASSLGPGTSGGLAKNIQYF; CDR3 DNA: TGTGCCAGCAGCTTAGGGCCAGGGACTAGCGGGGGCCTAGCCAAAAACATTCAGTACTTC
V gene: TRBV30; J gene: TRBJ1-1; clone size: few; D gene: .; CDR3 protein: CAWSPVGSWAFF; CDR3 DNA: TGTGCCTGGAGTCCCGTGGGTTCATGGGCTTTCTTT
V gene: TRBV5-6; J gene: TRBJ1-3; clone size: few; D gene: TRBD1; CDR3 protein: CASSLDRSAIIGNTIYF; CDR3 DNA: TGTGCCAGCAGCCTGGACAGGTCTGCAATAATCGGAAACACCATATATTTT
V gene: TRBV28; J gene: TRBJ2-2; clone size: few; D gene: .; CDR3 protein: CASLAYRERVGELFF; CDR3 DNA: TGTGCCAGCCTCGCGTACCGGGAGCGGGTCGGGGAGCTGTTTTTT
V gene: TRBV11-1; J gene: TRBJ2-2; clone size: .; D gene: .; CDR3 protein: CASSSRDWGKLFF; CDR3 DNA: TGTGCCAGCAGCTCCCGGGATTGGGGGAAGCTGTTTTTT
V gene: TRBV6-5; J gene: TRBJ2-1; clone size: many; D gene: TRBD2; CDR3 protein: CATSTGASGRNEQFF; CDR3 DNA: TGTGCCACCTCCACCGGGGCTAGCGGGAGGAATGAGCAGTTCTTC
V gene: TRBV20-1; J gene: TRBJ1-5; clone size: .; D gene: .; CDR3 protein: CSARSGRNSNQPQHF; CDR3 DNA: TGCAGTGCTAGATCGGGACGGAATAGCAATCAGCCCCAGCATTTT
V gene: TRBV5-4; J gene: TRBJ2-2; clone size: few; D gene: .; CDR3 protein: CASTTGFGTGELFF; CDR3 DNA: TGTGCCAGCACCACTGGTTTTGGCACCGGGGAGCTGTTTTTT
V gene: TRBV13; J gene: TRBJ2-3; clone size: many; D gene: TRBD2; CDR3 protein: CASSLLGLAGGSTDTQYF; CDR3 DNA: TGTGCCAGCAGCTTACTGGGACTAGCGGGGGGAAGCACAGATACGCAGTATTTT
V gene: TRBV12-3/TRBV12-4; J gene: TRBJ1-5; clone size: few; D gene: .; CDR3 protein: CASSLDTQPQHF; CDR3 DNA: TGTGCCAGCAGTTTAGACACTCAGCCCCAGCATTTT
V gene: TRBV7-9; J gene: TRBJ2-7; clone size: .; D gene: TRBD2; CDR3 protein: CASSGLAITYEQYF; CDR3 DNA: TGTGCCAGCAGTGGACTAGCGATAACCTACGAGCAGTACTTC
V gene: TRBV4-1; J gene: TRBJ1-2; clone size: .; D gene: .; CDR3 protein: CASSQDDAGLYGYTF; CDR3 DNA: TGCGCCAGCAGCCAAGATGACGCGGGACTCTATGGCTACACCTTC
V gene: TRBV5-6; J gene: TRBJ2-3; clone size: many; D gene: .; CDR3 protein: CASSWTVTDTQYF; CDR3 DNA: TGTGCCAGCAGCTGGACGGTCACAGATACGCAGTATTTT
V gene: TRBV28; J gene: TRBJ2-2; clone size: many; D gene: .; CDR3 protein: CASRQETGTLNTGELFF; CDR3 DNA: TGTGCCAGCAGACAAGAGACGGGGACACTGAACACCGGGGAGCTGTTTTTT
V gene: TRBV27; J gene: TRBJ1-4; clone size: few; D gene: .; CDR3 protein: CASSLTAQGRSANEKLFF; CDR3 DNA: TGTGCCAGCAGCTTAACCGCTCAGGGAAGGTCGGCTAATGAAAAACTGTTTTTT
V gene: TRBV30; J gene: TRBJ2-3; clone size: few; D gene: .; CDR3 protein: CAWTPPEAIDTQYF; CDR3 DNA: TGTGCCTGGACACCTCCGGAGGCGATAGATACGCAGTATTTT
V gene: TRBV4-3; J gene: TRBJ2-1; clone size: few; D gene: .; CDR3 protein: CASSRRGGRVSYNEQFF; CDR3 DNA: TGCGCCAGCAGCCGGAGGGGGGGGCGAGTCTCCTACAATGAGCAGTTCTTC
V gene: TRBV25-1; J gene: TRBJ2-3; clone size: .; D gene: TRBD1; CDR3 protein: CASSDVGTGGNTDTQYF; CDR3 DNA: TGTGCCAGCAGTGATGTCGGGACAGGGGGCAATACAGATACGCAGTATTTT
V gene: TRBV5-1; J gene: TRBJ1-1; clone size: many; D gene: .; CDR3 protein: CASSYNPDMGRTEAFF; CDR3 DNA: TGCGCCAGCAGTTATAACCCGGACATGGGGAGGACTGAAGCTTTCTTT
V gene: TRBV2; J gene: TRBJ2-1; clone size: .; D gene: TRBD1; CDR3 protein: CASESQGAAGEQFF; CDR3 DNA: TGTGCCAGCGAGAGCCAGGGGGCAGCGGGTGAGCAGTTCTTC
V gene: TRBV4-3; J gene: TRBJ2-3; clone size: .; D gene: TRBD2; CDR3 protein: CASSQDRTSGYLGTDTQYF; CDR3 DNA: TGCGCCAGCAGCCAAGACCGAACTAGCGGATACCTTGGGACTGATACGCAGTATTTT
V gene: TRBV6-5; J gene: TRBJ2-3; clone size: many; D gene: TRBD2; CDR3 protein: CASSYTLPGTSGGVTDTQYF; CDR3 DNA: TGTGCCAGCAGTTACACGTTACCAGGGACTAGCGGGGGGGTTACAGATACGCAGTATTTT
V gene: TRBV27; J gene: TRBJ1-2; clone size: .; D gene: .; CDR3 protein: CASRGTNYGYTF; CDR3 DNA: TGTGCCAGCCGAGGCACCAACTATGGCTACACCTTC
V gene: TRBV4-3; J gene: TRBJ2-1; clone size: .; D gene: TRBD2; CDR3 protein: CASSQDRGTSVYNEQFF; CDR3 DNA: TGCGCCAGCAGCCAAGATCGCGGGACTAGCGTATACAATGAGCAGTTCTTC
V gene: TRBV19; J gene: TRBJ2-1; clone size: .; D gene: .; CDR3 protein: CASSPGSRNEQFF; CDR3 DNA: TGTGCCAGTAGCCCGGGAAGTAGGAATGAGCAGTTCTTC
V gene: TRBV7-9; J gene: TRBJ1-2; clone size: many; D gene: .; CDR3 protein: CASSLGRWTASAGSYTF; CDR3 DNA: TGTGCCAGCAGCTTAGGACGTTGGACAGCTTCTGCAGGAAGCTACACCTTC
V gene: TRBV19; J gene: TRBJ1-4; clone size: .; D gene: .; CDR3 protein: CASSPGAREKLFF; CDR3 DNA: TGTGCCAGTAGCCCAGGGGCGCGCGAAAAACTGTTTTTT
V gene: TRBV27; J gene: TRBJ2-2; clone size: .; D gene: .; CDR3 protein: CASSFRGWTGELFF; CDR3 DNA: TGTGCCAGCAGTTTTCGGGGATGGACCGGGGAGCTGTTTTTT
V gene: TRBV14; J gene: TRBJ1-2; clone size: many; D gene: .; CDR3 protein: CASSQDVGGLIYGYTF; CDR3 DNA: TGTGCCAGCAGCCAAGATGTAGGGGGTCTCATCTATGGCTACACCTTC
V gene: TRBV29-1; J gene: TRBJ2-5; clone size: many; D gene: TRBD2; CDR3 protein: CSVCPGLEETQYF; CDR3 DNA: TGCAGCGTTTGCCCTGGACTAGAAGAGACCCAGTACTTC
V gene: TRBV7-3; J gene: TRBJ2-5; clone size: few; D gene: TRBD1; CDR3 protein: CASSVSGGRGQETQYF; CDR3 DNA: TGTGCCAGCAGCGTCAGCGGAGGCAGGGGGCAAGAGACCCAGTACTTC
V gene: TRBV10-3; J gene: TRBJ2-7; clone size: many; D gene: .; CDR3 protein: CAISEVSYEQYF; CDR3 DNA: TGTGCCATCAGTGAGGTCTCCTACGAGCAGTACTTC
V gene: TRBV12-3/TRBV12-4; J gene: TRBJ2-7; clone size: many; D gene: .; CDR3 protein: CASSAFLGTYSYEQYF; CDR3 DNA: TGTGCCAGCAGTGCGTTCTTGGGGACGTACTCCTACGAGCAGTACTTC
V gene: TRBV3-1; J gene: TRBJ1-1; clone size: many; D gene: .; CDR3 protein: CASSLLYPGREGTEAFF; CDR3 DNA: TGTGCCAGCAGCCTCCTGTATCCGGGGCGCGAGGGCACTGAAGCTTTCTTT
V gene: TRBV20-1; J gene: TRBJ2-4; clone size: .; D gene: .; CDR3 protein: CSAPDLNNIQYF; CDR3 DNA: TGCAGTGCTCCGGACCTTAACAACATTCAGTACTTC
V gene: TRBV12-3/TRBV12-4; J gene: TRBJ1-6; clone size: .; D gene: .; CDR3 protein: CASSLQVSPLHF; CDR3 DNA: TGTGCCAGCAGTCTACAGGTATCACCCCTCCACTTT
V gene: TRBV29-1; J gene: TRBJ1-1; clone size: .; D gene: .; CDR3 protein: CSAGGTNTEAFF; CDR3 DNA: TGCAGCGCTGGGGGTACTAACACTGAAGCTTTCTTT
V gene: TRBV29-1; J gene: TRBJ1-3; clone size: many; D gene: .; CDR3 protein: CSVGGITGNTIYF; CDR3 DNA: TGCAGCGTTGGGGGGATAACTGGAAACACCATATATTTT
V gene: TRBV4-1; J gene: TRBJ2-7; clone size: .; D gene: .; CDR3 protein: CASSQDKGPYEQYF; CDR3 DNA: TGCGCCAGCAGCCAAGATAAGGGGCCCTACGAGCAGTACTTC
V gene: TRBV19; J gene: TRBJ1-5; clone size: .; D gene: .; CDR3 protein: CASSITPNQPQHF; CDR3 DNA: TGTGCCAGTAGTATAACTCCCAATCAGCCCCAGCATTTT
V gene: TRBV19; J gene: TRBJ1-1; clone size: .; D gene: TRBD1; CDR3 protein: CASSIDRAGTEAFF; CDR3 DNA: TGTGCCAGTAGTATCGACAGGGCGGGCACTGAAGCTTTCTTT
V gene: TRBV14; J gene: TRBJ2-3; clone size: many; D gene: TRBD2; CDR3 protein: CASSQDLGLAYADTQYF; CDR3 DNA: TGTGCCAGCAGCCAAGATCTTGGACTAGCTTATGCAGATACGCAGTATTTT
V gene: TRBV20-1; J gene: TRBJ1-1; clone size: many; D gene: TRBD1; CDR3 protein: CSARPTGDTEAFF; CDR3 DNA: TGCAGTGCTAGGCCGACAGGGGACACTGAAGCTTTCTTT
V gene: TRBV5-1; J gene: TRBJ2-6; clone size: many; D gene: .; CDR3 protein: CASSLDPAFVSGANVLTF; CDR3 DNA: TGCGCCAGCAGCTTGGATCCCGCATTTGTCTCTGGGGCCAACGTCCTGACTTTC